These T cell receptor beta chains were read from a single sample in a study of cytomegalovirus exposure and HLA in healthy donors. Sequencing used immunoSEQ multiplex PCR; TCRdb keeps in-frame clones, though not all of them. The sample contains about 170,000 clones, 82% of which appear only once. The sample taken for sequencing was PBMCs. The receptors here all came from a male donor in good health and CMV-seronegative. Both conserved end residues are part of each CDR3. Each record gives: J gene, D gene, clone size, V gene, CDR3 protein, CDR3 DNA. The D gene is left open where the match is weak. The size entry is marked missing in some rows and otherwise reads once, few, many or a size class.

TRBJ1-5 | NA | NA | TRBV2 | CASSAQTRQPQHF | TGTGCCAGCAGTGCTCAAACTCGTCAGCCCCAGCATTTT
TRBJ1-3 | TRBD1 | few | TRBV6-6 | CASSPGQSNTIYF | TGTGCCAGCAGTCCGGGACAGTCAAACACCATATATTTT
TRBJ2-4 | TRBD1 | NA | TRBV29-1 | CSVKVYGQGAKNIQYF | TGCAGCGTAAAGGTCTATGGACAGGGGGCGAAAAACATTCAGTACTTC
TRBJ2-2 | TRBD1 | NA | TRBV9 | CASSAGWDRTTGELFF | TGTGCCAGCAGCGCAGGTTGGGACAGGACCACCGGGGAGCTGTTTTTT
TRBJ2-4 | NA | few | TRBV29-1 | CSVESGGDIQYF | TGCAGCGTTGAATCAGGAGGCGACATTCAGTACTTC
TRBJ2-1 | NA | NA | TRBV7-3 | CASSFDRGNEQFF | TGTGCCAGCAGCTTTGACAGAGGTAATGAGCAGTTCTTC
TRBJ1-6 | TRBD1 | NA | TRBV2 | CASSPRQGTAPLHF | TGTGCCAGCAGCCCCAGACAGGGCACGGCACCCCTCCACTTT
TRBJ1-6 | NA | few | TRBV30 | CAWTAGQGNSPLHF | TGTGCCTGGACGGCAGGGCAGGGAAATTCACCCCTCCACTTT
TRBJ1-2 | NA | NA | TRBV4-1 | CASSQVAWDTRDYGYTF | TGCGCCAGCAGCCAAGTGGCGTGGGACACTCGGGACTATGGCTACACCTTC
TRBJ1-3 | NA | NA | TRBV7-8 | CASSPPQGQNTIYF | TGTGCCAGCAGCCCCCCCCAGGGGCAAAACACCATATATTTT
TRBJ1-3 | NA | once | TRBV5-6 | CASMGSYGNTIYF | TGTGCCAGCATGGGCTCCTATGGAAACACCATATATTTT
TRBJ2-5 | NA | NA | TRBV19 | CASTGTVWAKEETQYF | TGTGCCAGTACGGGAACGGTATGGGCAAAGGAAGAGACCCAGTACTTC
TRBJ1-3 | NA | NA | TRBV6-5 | CASSLQDSGNTIYF | TGTGCCAGCAGCCTACAGGACTCTGGAAACACCATATATTTT
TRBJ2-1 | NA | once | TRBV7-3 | CASSTRPGQTSYNEQFF | TGTGCCAGCAGCACCCGCCCGGGACAAACCTCCTACAATGAGCAGTTCTTC
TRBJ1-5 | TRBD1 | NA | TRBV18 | CASSPRDRGLNQPQHF | TGTGCCAGCTCACCGCGGGACAGGGGCCTCAATCAGCCCCAGCATTTT
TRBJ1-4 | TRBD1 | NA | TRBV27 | CASTKQGASGEKLFF | TGTGCCAGCACCAAACAGGGGGCGTCGGGTGAAAAACTGTTTTTT
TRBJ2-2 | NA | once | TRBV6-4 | CASSEAGETGELFF | TGTGCCAGCAGTGAGGCCGGGGAGACCGGGGAGCTGTTTTTT
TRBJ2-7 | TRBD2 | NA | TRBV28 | CASSLLAGGGGEQYF | TGTGCCAGCAGTCTTCTAGCGGGAGGGGGGGGCGAGCAGTACTTC
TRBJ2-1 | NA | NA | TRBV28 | CASSFGGRGDEQFF | TGTGCCAGCAGTTTTGGTGGGAGGGGGGATGAGCAGTTCTTC
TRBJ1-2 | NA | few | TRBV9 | CASSAVLSGYTF | TGTGCCAGCAGCGCCGTCCTTTCTGGCTACACCTTC
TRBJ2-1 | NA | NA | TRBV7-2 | CASSLTRGAYNEQFF | TGTGCCAGCAGCTTAACCAGGGGGGCCTACAATGAGCAGTTCTTC
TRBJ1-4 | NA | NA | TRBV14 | CASSQDGYREKLFF | TGTGCCAGCAGCCAAGACGGGTACCGGGAAAAACTGTTTTTT
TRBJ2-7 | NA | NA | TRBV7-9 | CASRGSGTYEQYF | TGTGCCAGCAGAGGAAGCGGAACCTACGAGCAGTACTTC
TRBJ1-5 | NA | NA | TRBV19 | CASSMKAPGGIRNQPQHF | TGTGCCAGTAGTATGAAGGCTCCCGGGGGGATACGAAATCAGCCCCAGCATTTT
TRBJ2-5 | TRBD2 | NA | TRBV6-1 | CASSARGGWQETQYF | TGTGCCAGCAGTGCCCGGGGGGGATGGCAAGAGACCCAGTACTTC
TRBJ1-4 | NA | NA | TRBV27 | CASSSSVSSRGEKLFF | TGTGCCAGCAGTTCCTCCGTGAGTTCTCGGGGTGAAAAACTGTTTTTT
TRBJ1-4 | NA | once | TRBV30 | CAGMDTINEKLFF | TGTGCCGGAATGGACACCATTAATGAAAAACTGTTTTTT
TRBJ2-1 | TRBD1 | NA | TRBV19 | CASSRPARDRDHEQFF | TGTGCCAGTAGTCGCCCTGCCCGGGACAGGGACCATGAGCAGTTCTTC
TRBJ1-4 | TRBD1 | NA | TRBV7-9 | CASSLPGTVNEKLFF | TGTGCCAGCAGCTTACCCGGGACAGTAAATGAAAAACTGTTTTTT
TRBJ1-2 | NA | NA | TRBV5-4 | CASSLPGAMGGYTF | TGTGCCAGCAGCTTGCCAGGGGCAATGGGAGGCTACACCTTC
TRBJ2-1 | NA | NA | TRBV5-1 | CASSKSQAQGNEQFF | TGCGCCAGCAGCAAAAGCCAGGCACAGGGCAATGAGCAGTTCTTC
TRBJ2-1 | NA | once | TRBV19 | CASSFPTSSSYNEQFF | TGTGCCAGTAGCTTCCCAACGAGTAGCTCCTACAATGAGCAGTTCTTC
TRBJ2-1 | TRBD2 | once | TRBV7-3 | CASSLRGTSGPNEQFF | TGTGCCAGCAGCTTAAGGGGGACTAGCGGGCCCAATGAGCAGTTCTTC
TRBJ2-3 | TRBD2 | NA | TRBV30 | CAWSSFESTSGRQVHADTQYF | TGTGCCTGGAGTAGTTTCGAGTCTACTAGCGGGAGACAAGTTCACGCAGATACGCAGTATTTT
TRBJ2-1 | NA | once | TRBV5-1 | CASSPDRPGSNEQFF | TGCGCCAGCAGCCCCGACCGACCGGGGAGCAATGAGCAGTTCTTC
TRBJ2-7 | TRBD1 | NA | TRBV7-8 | CASSLGQFYEQYF | TGTGCCAGCAGCTTGGGACAGTTCTACGAGCAGTACTTC
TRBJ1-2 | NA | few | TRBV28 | CASTVADPGGYTF | TGTGCCAGCACCGTGGCCGACCCGGGGGGCTACACCTTC